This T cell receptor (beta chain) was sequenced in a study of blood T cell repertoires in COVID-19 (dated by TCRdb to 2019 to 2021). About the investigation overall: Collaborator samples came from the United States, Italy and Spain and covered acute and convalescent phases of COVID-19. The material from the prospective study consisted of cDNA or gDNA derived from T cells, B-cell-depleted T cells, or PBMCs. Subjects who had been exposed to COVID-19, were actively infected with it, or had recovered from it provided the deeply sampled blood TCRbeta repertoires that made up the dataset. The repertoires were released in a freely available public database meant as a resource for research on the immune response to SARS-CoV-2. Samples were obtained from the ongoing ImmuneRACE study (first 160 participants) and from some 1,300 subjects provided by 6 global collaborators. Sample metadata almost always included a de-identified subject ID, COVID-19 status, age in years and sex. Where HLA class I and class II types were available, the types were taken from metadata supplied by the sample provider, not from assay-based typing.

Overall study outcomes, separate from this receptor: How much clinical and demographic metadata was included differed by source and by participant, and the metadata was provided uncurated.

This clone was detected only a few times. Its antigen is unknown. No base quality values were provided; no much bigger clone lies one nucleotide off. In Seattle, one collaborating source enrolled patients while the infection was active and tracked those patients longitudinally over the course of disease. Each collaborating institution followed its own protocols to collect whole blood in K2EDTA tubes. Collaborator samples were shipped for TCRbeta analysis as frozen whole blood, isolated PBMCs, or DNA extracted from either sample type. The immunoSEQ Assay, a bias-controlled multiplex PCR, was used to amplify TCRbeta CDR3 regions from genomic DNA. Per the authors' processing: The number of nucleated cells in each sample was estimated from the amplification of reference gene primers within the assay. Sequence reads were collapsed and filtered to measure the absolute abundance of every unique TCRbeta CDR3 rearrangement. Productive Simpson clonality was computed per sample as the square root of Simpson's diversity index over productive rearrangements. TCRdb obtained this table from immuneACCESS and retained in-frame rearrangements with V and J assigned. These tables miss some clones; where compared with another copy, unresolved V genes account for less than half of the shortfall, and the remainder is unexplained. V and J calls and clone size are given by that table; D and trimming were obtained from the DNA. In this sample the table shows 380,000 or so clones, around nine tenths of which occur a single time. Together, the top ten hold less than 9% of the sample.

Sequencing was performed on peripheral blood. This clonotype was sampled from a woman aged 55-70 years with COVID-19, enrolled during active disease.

Here is the DNA: TGTGCCAGCAGACGTAGCGGGGGAGGGAACAATGAGCAGTTCTTC. It translates as CASRRSGGGNNEQFF. In this chain, TRBV6-5 is recombined with TRBJ2-1; 9 of the junction bases match TRBD2. Trimming removed 6 bases from V and 5 bases from J; the gene matches leave 8 bases unexplained. The germline V gene specifies MNHEY as CDR1 and SVGAGI as CDR2. Taken from cysteine to phenylalanine, the CDR3 has 15 residues. Only the CDR3 DNA stays, 45 bases, in frame from base 1.